This passage covers 8 T cell receptor beta chains from one sample sequenced in a study of spatial heterogeneity in lung cancer. Stated time point: sample taken at primary tumor resection. One entry per CDR3 protein results from TCRdb running MiXCR on the 5' RACE reads. The sample records 85,000 to 100,000 distinct CDR3 sequences, approximately 12% being singletons. Here the sequenced sample was PBMCs, taken at surgery. These receptors were collected from a male donor with early-stage non-small cell lung cancer.

The chain has TRBV20-1 and TRBJ1-4; D ambiguous. The CDR3 runs to 12 residues. V lost 3 bases to trimming and J lost 5 bases, with 7 bases between them. Germline CDR1 and CDR2: DFQATT and SNEGSKA (reference sequence). CDR3 sequence reads: CSASQPNEKLFF. As DNA, the CDR3 is TGCAGTGCTAGTCAGCCAAATGAAAAACTGTTTTTT.

The CDR3 loop reads CSARDRTGTPPQYF. CDR3 in DNA: TGCAGTGCTAGAGATCGGACAGGGACCCCGCCCCAGTACTTC. The V call is TRBV20-1, the J call TRBJ2-7; TRBD1 matches at 8 bases. This CDR3 has 14 amino acids. In germline, CDR1 is DFQATT, CDR2 SNEGSKA (reference sequence). Trimming removed 0 bases from V and 10 bases from J; junction bases left unmatched: 11.

In this sample, this clonotype turned up many times. The chain joins TRBV27 to TRBJ2-3; TRBD1 or TRBD2 may be the D gene (5 bases each). The germline V gene encodes CDR1 MNHEY and CDR2 SMNVEV (reference sequence). V gave up 5 bases and J gave up 0 bases, with 12 bases separating them. This CDR3 contains 15 residues. CDR3 sequence (DNA): TGTGCCAGCAGTCACGGGACGGTTAGCACAGATACGCAGTATTTT. It yields the protein CASSHGTVSTDTQYF.

This rearrangement joins TRBV19 to TRBJ2-5; TRBD1 might be the D (6 bases). The CDR3 is 14 amino acids. Germline values: CDR1 LNHDA, CDR2 SQIVND (reference sequence). Between the trimmed V and J ends, which lost 5 bases and 5 bases, there was a span of 15 bases. Here the CDR3 DNA reads TGTGCCAGTAGTCTCCGACAGGCCCGGGAGACCCAGTACTTC. It is translated as CASSLRQARETQYF.

V usage is TRBV20-1 and J usage is TRBJ2-1; no definite D call. Per germline, CDR1 DFQATT and CDR2 SNEGSKA (reference sequence). The CDR3 runs to 11 residues. With 4 bases removed from V and 4 bases from J, the gap between germline ends came to 5 bases. This CDR3 reads CSATLYNEQFF. In DNA, the CDR3 is TGCAGTGCTACCCTTTACAATGAGCAGTTCTTC.

This clonotype appeared a few times. This chain uses TRBV20-1 with TRBJ2-3; 9 nucleotides agree with TRBD2. This CDR3 has 14 residues. V was clipped by 2 bases and J by 6 bases; unmatched bases: 6. The germline V gene encodes CDR1 DFQATT and CDR2 SNEGSKA (reference sequence). CDR3 protein: CSARPSGVMDTQYF. In nucleotides, the CDR3 is TGCAGTGCTAGACCTAGCGGGGTGATGGATACGCAGTATTTT.

The chain has TRBV29-1 and TRBJ1-2, with TRBD1 as a possible D gene (6 bases). The CDR3 covers 14 residues. The V end was cut by 3 bases, the J end by 8 bases, with 19 bases between. Germline V gene lookup returns CDR1 SQVTM and CDR2 ANQGSEA. The CDR3 sequence: CSVEIWAGDYGYTF. The CDR3 coding sequence is TGCAGCGTTGAGATTTGGGCAGGGGATTACGGCTACACCTTC.

This clonotype came up a few times. The CDR3 sequence: CSASNAGLNTEAFF. The CDR3, as DNA: TGCAGTGCTAGTAACGCAGGCTTGAACACTGAAGCTTTCTTT. The chain links TRBV20-1 to TRBJ1-1; no definite D call. Trimming stripped 3 bases from V and 0 bases from J, with 11 bases between. The CDR3 consists of 14 residues. Germline V CDR1 and CDR2: DFQATT, SNEGSKA (reference sequence).